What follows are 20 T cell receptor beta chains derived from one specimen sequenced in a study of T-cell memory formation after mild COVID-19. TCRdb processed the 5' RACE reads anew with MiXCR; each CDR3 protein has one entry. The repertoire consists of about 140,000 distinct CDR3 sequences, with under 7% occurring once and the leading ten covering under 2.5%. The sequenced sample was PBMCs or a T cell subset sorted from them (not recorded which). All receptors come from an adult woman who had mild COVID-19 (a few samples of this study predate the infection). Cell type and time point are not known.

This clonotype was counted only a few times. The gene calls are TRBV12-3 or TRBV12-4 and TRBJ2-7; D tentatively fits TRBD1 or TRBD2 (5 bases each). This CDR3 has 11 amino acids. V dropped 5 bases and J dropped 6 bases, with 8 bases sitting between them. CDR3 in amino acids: CASSRGGEQYF. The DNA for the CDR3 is TGTGCCAGCAGTCGTGGGGGCGAGCAGTACTTC.

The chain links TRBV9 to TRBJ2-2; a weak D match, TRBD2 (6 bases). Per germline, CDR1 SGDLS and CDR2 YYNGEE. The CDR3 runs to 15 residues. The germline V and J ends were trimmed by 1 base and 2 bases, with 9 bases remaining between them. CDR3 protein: CASSVHGGNTGELFF. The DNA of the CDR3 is TGTGCCAGCAGCGTACACGGGGGTAACACCGGGGAGCTGTTTTTT.

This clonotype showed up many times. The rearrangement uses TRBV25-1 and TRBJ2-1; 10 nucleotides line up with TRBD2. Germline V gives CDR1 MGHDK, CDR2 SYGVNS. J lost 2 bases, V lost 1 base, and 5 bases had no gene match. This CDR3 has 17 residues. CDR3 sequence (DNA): TGTGCCAGCAGTGAATTTATAGCGGGGGGCACCTACAATGAGCAGTTCTTC. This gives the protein CASSEFIAGGTYNEQFF.

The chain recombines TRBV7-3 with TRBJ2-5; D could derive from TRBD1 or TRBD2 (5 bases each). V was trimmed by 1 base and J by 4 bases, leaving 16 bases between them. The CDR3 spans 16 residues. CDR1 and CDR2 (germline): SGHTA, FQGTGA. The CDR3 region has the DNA TGTGCCAGCAGCTTAAGGGGACGTGTTTCGGGAGAGACCCAGTACTTC. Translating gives CASSLRGRVSGETQYF.

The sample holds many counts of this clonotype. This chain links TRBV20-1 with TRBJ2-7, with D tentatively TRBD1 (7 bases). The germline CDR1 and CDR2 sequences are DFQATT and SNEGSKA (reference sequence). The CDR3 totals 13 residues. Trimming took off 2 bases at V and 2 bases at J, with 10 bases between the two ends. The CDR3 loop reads CSARPGGPYEQYF. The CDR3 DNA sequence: TGCAGTGCTAGACCAGGGGGGCCCTACGAGCAGTACTTC.

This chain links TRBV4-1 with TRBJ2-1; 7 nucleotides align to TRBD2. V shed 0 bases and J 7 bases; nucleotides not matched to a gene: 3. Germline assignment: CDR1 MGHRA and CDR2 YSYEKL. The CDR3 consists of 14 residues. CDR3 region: CASSQEDSGNEQFF. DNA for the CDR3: TGCGCCAGCAGCCAAGAAGATAGCGGGAATGAGCAGTTCTTC.

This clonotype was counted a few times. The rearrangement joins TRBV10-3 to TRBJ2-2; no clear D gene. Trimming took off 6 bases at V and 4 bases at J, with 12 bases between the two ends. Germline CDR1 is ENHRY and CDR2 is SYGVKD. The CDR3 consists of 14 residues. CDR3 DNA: TGTGCCATCAGCACCACGATTACCACCGGGGAGCTGTTTTTT. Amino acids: CAISTTITTGELFF.

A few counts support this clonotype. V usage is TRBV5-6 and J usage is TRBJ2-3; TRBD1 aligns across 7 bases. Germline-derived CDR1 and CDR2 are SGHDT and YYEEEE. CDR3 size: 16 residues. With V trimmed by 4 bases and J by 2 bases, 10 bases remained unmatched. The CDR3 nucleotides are TGTGCCAGCAGCCGGACCGGGACAGCCTTCACAGATACGCAGTATTTT. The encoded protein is CASSRTGTAFTDTQYF.

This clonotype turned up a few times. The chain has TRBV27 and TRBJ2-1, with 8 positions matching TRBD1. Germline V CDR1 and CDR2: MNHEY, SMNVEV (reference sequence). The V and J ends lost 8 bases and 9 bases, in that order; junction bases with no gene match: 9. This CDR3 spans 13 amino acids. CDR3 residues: CASAGQGWGEQFF. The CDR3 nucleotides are TGTGCCAGCGCTGGACAGGGATGGGGTGAGCAGTTCTTC.

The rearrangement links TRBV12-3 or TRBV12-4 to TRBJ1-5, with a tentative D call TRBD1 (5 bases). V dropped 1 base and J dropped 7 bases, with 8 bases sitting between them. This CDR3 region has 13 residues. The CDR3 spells CASSLVGDQPQHF. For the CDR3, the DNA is TGTGCCAGCAGTTTAGTGGGGGACCAGCCCCAGCATTTT.

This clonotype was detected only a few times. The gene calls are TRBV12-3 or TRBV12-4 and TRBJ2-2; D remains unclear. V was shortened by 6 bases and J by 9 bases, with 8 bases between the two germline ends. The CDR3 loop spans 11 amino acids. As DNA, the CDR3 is TGTGCCAGCAGCCAGAGTCGGGAGCTGTTTTTT. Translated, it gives CASSQSRELFF.

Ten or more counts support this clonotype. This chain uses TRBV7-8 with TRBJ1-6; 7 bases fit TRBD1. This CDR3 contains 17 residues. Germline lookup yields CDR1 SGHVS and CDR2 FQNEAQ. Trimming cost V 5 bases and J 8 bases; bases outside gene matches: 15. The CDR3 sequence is CASSRSRGQSFYSPLHF. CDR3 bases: TGTGCCAGCAGCCGAAGTCGGGGACAGAGTTTTTATTCACCCCTCCACTTT.

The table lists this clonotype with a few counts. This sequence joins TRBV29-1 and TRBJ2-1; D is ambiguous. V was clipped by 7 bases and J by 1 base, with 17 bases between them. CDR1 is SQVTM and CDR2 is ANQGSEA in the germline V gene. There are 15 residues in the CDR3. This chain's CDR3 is CSAQRALVSYNEQFF. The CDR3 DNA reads TGCAGCGCCCAAAGGGCCCTCGTATCCTACAATGAGCAGTTCTTC.

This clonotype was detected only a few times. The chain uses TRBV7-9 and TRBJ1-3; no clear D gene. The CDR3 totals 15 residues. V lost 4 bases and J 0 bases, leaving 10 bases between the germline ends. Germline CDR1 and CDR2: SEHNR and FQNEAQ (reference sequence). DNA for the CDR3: TGTGCCAGCAGCTCCGTATGGACCTCTGGAAACACCATATATTTT. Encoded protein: CASSSVWTSGNTIYF.

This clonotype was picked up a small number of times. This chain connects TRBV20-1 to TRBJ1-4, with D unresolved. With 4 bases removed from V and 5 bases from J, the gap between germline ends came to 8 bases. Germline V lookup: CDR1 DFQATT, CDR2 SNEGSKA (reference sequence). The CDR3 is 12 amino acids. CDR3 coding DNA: TGCAGTGCTATCAAACAGAATGAAAAACTGTTTTTT. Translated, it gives CSAIKQNEKLFF.

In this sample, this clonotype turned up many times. Here the CDR3 reads CATSRGGVTDTQYF. The CDR3 DNA reads as TGTGCCACCAGCAGGGGAGGGGTTACAGATACGCAGTATTTT. The chain links TRBV15 to TRBJ2-3; 7 bases line up with TRBD2. This CDR3 region has 14 residues. The germline gives CDR1 LNHNV, CDR2 YYDKDF (reference sequence). The trim removed 3 bases at V and 3 bases at J, leaving 3 bases unmatched.

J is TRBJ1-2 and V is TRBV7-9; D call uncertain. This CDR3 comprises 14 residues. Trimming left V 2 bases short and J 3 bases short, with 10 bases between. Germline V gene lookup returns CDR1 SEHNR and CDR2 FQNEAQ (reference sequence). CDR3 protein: CASSLRAADYGYTF. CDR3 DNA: TGTGCCAGCAGCTTACGGGCGGCGGACTATGGCTACACCTTC.

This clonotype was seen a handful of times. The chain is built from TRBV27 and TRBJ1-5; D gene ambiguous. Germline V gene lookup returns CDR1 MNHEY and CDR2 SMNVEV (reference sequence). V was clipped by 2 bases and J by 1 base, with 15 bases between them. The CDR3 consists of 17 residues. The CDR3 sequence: CASSLVSRGLSNQPQHF. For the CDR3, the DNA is TGTGCCAGCAGTTTAGTTTCTCGGGGTTTGAGCAATCAGCCCCAGCATTTT.

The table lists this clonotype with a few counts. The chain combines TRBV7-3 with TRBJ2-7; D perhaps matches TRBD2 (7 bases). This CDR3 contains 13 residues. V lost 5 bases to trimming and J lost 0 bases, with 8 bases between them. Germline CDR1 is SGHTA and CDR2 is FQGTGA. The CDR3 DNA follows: TGTGCCAGCAGCGGGGGGGCCTCCTACGAGCAGTACTTC. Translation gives CASSGGASYEQYF.

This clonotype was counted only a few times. The CDR3 nucleotides are TGTGCCAGCAGTTTCGGCCGCTCTGGGGCCAACGTCCTGACTTTC. Translated: CASSFGRSGANVLTF. The rearrangement links TRBV6-2 or TRBV6-3 to TRBJ2-6; D is ambiguous. Per the germline V gene, CDR1 is MNHEY and CDR2 is SVGEGT. The V and J ends lost 4 bases and 0 bases respectively, with 7 bases between them. The length of the CDR3 is 15 residues.